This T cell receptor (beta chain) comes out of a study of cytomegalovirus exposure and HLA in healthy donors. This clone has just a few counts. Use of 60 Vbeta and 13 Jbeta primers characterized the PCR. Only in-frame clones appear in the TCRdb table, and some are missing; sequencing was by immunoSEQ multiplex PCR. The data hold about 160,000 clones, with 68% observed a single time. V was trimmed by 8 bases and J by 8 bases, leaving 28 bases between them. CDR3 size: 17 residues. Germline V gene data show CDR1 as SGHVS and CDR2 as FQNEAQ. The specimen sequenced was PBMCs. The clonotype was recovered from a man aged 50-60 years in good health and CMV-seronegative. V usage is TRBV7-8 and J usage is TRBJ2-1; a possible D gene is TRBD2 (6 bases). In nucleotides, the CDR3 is TGTGCCAGCCGTAAGATTCCCAACTATGGCGGGAAACATGAGCAGTTCTTC. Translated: CASRKIPNYGGKHEQFF.